These T cell receptor beta chains were read from a single sample in a study of cytomegalovirus exposure and HLA in healthy donors. The repertoire was sequenced with immunoSEQ multiplex PCR; TCRdb's copy has only in-frame clones and lacks some. The sample includes about 160,000 clones, 60% to 80% seen only once; the top ten take about 0.91%. The sequenced material came from PBMCs. The source of these receptors is a woman aged 45 to 65 in good health and CMV-seropositive. CDR3s include the opening cysteine and the closing phenylalanine or tryptophan. The order of the fields is V gene, J gene, CDR3 length, CDR3 protein.

>TRBV7-3|TRBJ2-2|15
CASSIGAIGTGELFF
>TRBV2|TRBJ1-1|14
CASSPGLRNTEAFF
>TRBV19|TRBJ2-1|15
CASSIPRRLHNEQFF
>TRBV7-8|TRBJ1-4|15
CASSSEGDRGGKLFF
>TRBV5-4|TRBJ1-5|14
CASSSMTSGAPQHF
>TRBV28|TRBJ1-4|13
CASKRRINEKLFF
>TRBV7-9|TRBJ1-1|12
CASSFREGEAFF
>TRBV2|TRBJ1-6|15
CASSLQGADNSPLHF
>TRBV9|TRBJ1-1|14
CASSVAPGADEAFF
>TRBV5-1|TRBJ1-4|14
CASSLGQGREKLFF
>TRBV2|TRBJ2-7|13
CASSGGRSYEQYF
>TRBV7-9|TRBJ2-7|16
CASSDSGGGFRYEQYF
>TRBV7-9|TRBJ2-3|13
CASSMTGDDTQYF
>TRBV28|TRBJ2-7|15
CASIDGQDLYYEQYF
>TRBV2|TRBJ2-6|18
CASNPGTGLFSGANVLTF
>TRBV14|TRBJ1-3|18
CASSRPFRGPVSGNTIYF
>TRBV7-2|TRBJ2-3|15
CASSLAGTSTDTQYF
>TRBV28|TRBJ1-5|14
CASSLGQGAQPQHF
>TRBV5-1|TRBJ2-7|14
CASSLSTGGYEQYF
>TRBV28|TRBJ1-6|13
CASISKPGSPLHF
>TRBV6-5|TRBJ1-1|14
CASSYTKRGGTAFF
>TRBV6-6|TRBJ2-7|14
CASSRSEGSYEQYF
>TRBV28|TRBJ1-5|15
CASSPGTGINQPQHF
>TRBV7-2|TRBJ2-3|19
CASSFPQRMLQFGTDTQYF
>TRBV10-3|TRBJ2-2|13
CAISGGQPGELFF
>TRBV6-1|TRBJ2-2|15
CASRSQGDSTGELFF
>TRBV29-1|TRBJ2-3|14
CSVEFQGFSDTQYF
>TRBV6-1|TRBJ2-7|13
CASRGETLGEQYF
>TRBV2|TRBJ1-3|12
CASRGTGSTIYF
>TRBV6-1|TRBJ2-2|18
CASSDFPGGISNTGELFF
>TRBV7-9|TRBJ2-1|18
CASSITSGGSSLYNEQFF
>TRBV7-2|TRBJ2-5|14
CASSLSAAQETQYF
>TRBV9|TRBJ2-2|15
CASSVAGGYTGELFF
>TRBV30|TRBJ1-4|13
CAWSVNSREKLFF
>TRBV7-9|TRBJ2-2|15
CASTRYQLMAGELFF
>TRBV6-5|TRBJ1-2|14
CASRPGQVGGGYTF
>TRBV5-1|TRBJ2-7|16
CASSLASAQGTYEQYF
>TRBV6-5|TRBJ1-1|14
CASSYSSAGGKAFF
>TRBV7-2|TRBJ1-5|15
CASSLRGRVGQPQHF
>TRBV19|TRBJ2-5|13
CASSPGLYETQYF
>TRBV5-1|TRBJ2-3|14
CASSSSGGEDTQYF
>TRBV18|TRBJ2-2|15
CASSPVGGSTGELFF
>TRBV19|TRBJ1-6|15
CASSVGQFYNSPLHF
>TRBV6-5|TRBJ2-2|13
CASSQREAGELFF
>TRBV7-8|TRBJ2-7|15
CASSLGQGFSYEQYF
>TRBV9|TRBJ1-2|13
CASSVPGFGGYTF
>TRBV5-6|TRBJ1-1|14
CASSEGQRNTEAFF
>TRBV7-9|TRBJ1-2|14
CASSLYGGVDGYTF
>TRBV25-1|TRBJ1-2|15
CASSERWGREYGYTF
>TRBV2|TRBJ2-4|11
CASRRENIQYF
>TRBV19|TRBJ2-7|13
CASSRQAPNEQYF
>TRBV5-4|TRBJ2-5|15
CASKSTVGIGETQYF